The 8 T cell receptor beta chains below all came from one sample that was sequenced in a study of T-cell reconstitution after alpha-beta-depleted transplantation in children. Unique molecular identifiers were incorporated when the TCRbeta library was constructed. TCRdb itself ran the PCR reads through MiXCR, one entry per CDR3 protein. The top ten hold 28% of the sample, which has 800,000 to 1,000,000 distinct CDR3 sequences, around 30% seen once. This specimen was PBMCs, mostly from graft donor cells, taken 360 days after TCRalphabeta/CD19-depleted stem cell transplant. Receptor source: a boy under two years old who had a stem cell transplant for SCID, so the T cells may come from the graft donor.

With regard to this clonotype: Mismatch with germline at one junction end may stem from a read error. The chain uses TRBV4-1 and TRBJ1-2, with 9 bases aligning to TRBD1. The CDR3 is 16 amino acids. The germline gives CDR1 MGHRA, CDR2 YSYEKL. For the CDR3, the DNA is TGCGCCTGCAGCCAAGCCCCCCGGGACAGGGAAAGGGGCTACACCTTC. It encodes CACSQAPRDRERGYTF.

The chain joins TRBV30 to TRBJ1-5; 7 nucleotides align to TRBD1. Looked up from germline, CDR1 is GTSNPN and CDR2 is SVGIG (reference sequence). V lost 1 base and J lost 3; bases outside the gene matches: 6. This CDR3 region has 15 residues. For the CDR3, the DNA is TGTGCCTGGAGTGCCTACGGACAGGCCAATCAGCCCCAGCATTTT. This translates into CAWSAYGQANQPQHF.

The rearrangement links TRBV12-3 or TRBV12-4 to TRBJ1-1, with no clear D. With 3 bases removed from V and 6 bases from J, the gap between germline ends came to 5 bases. The CDR3 covers 11 residues. The CDR3 DNA is TGTGCCAGCAGTTTCTTCCCTGAAGCTTTCTTT. Its protein product is CASSFFPEAFF.

This clonotype was observed a handful of times. This sequence joins TRBV20-1 and TRBJ1-2; no clear D. V was clipped by 1 base and J by 4 bases, with 7 bases between them. The CDR3 contains 12 residues. Germline CDR1 is DFQATT and CDR2 is SNEGSKA (reference sequence). CDR3 residues: CSARVQSYGYTF. The CDR3, as DNA: TGCAGTGCTAGAGTTCAGAGCTATGGCTACACCTTC.

The rearrangement links TRBV7-8 to TRBJ2-7, with D hard to call. The CDR3 runs to 15 residues. The germline CDR1 and CDR2 sequences are SGHVS and FQNEAQ. Trimming left V 2 bases short and J 1 base short, with 12 bases between. CDR3 residues: CASSLSRGQSYEQYF. CDR3 coding DNA: TGTGCCAGCAGCTTATCTCGCGGCCAATCCTACGAGCAGTACTTC.

Of note for this clonotype: Relative to the germline gene, one junction end is altered; a read error may explain this. This chain uses TRBV15 with TRBJ1-2; TRBD1 aligns across 9 bases. The length of the CDR3 is 15 residues. Germline CDR1 and CDR2: LNHNV and YYDKDF (reference sequence). The CDR3 is CATRRDMGQGLGYTF. The CDR3 nucleotides read TGTGCCACCAGAAGAGATATGGGACAGGGTCTTGGCTACACCTTC.

CDR3 residues: CASSGPDRYQETQYF. The CDR3 DNA reads as TGTGCCAGCAGTGGGCCAGACAGGTACCAAGAGACCCAGTACTTC. The chain is built from TRBV6-2 or TRBV6-3 and TRBJ2-5; tentatively, D is TRBD1 (6 bases). Germline V gene sequence: CDR1 MNHEY, CDR2 SVGEGT. The CDR3 contains 15 residues. Trimming shortened V by 5 bases and J by 0 bases, and 13 bases separated the two germline ends.

This clonotype was detected only a few times. V is TRBV20-1 and J is TRBJ1-1; no reliable D call. Germline V CDR1 and CDR2: DFQATT, SNEGSKA (reference sequence). The CDR3 contains 13 residues. Trimming took 3 bases from V and 1 from J, leaving 9 bases between them. The CDR3 DNA follows: TGCAGTGCTAGTCCTCCAGAGAACACTGAAGCTTTCTTT. Protein product: CSASPPENTEAFF.